This TCR beta chain derives from a study of graft-versus-host responses after intestinal transplantation. Repertoires were generated with immunoSEQ multiplex PCR, while TCRdb's copy carries only in-frame clones and drops some. The data show approximately 90,000 clones, about 88% seen once. Of note for this clone: What it binds is not known.

The receptor comes from a human donor who was the organ donor for an intestinal transplant. The sample consisted of unstimulated CD4+ T cells sorted from spleen or lymph node cells, taken before transplant.

The CDR3 bases are TGTGCCAGCAGCCAAGGAAGGGGGCTGCCAAGCACAGATACGCAGTATTTT. The encoded protein is CASSQGRGLPSTDTQYF. V and J are TRBV7-2 and TRBJ2-3; TRBD1 agrees at 7 bases. Germline lookup yields CDR1 SGHTA and CDR2 FQGNSA. J lost 0 bases, V lost 5 bases, and 11 bases had no gene match. CDR3 length equals 17 residues.